These T cell receptor beta chains were read from a single sample in a study of response to subunit inactivated influenza vaccine. TCRdb re-called the RT-PCR reads with MiXCR, one entry per CDR3 protein. This sample yields hundreds of thousands of distinct CDR3 sequences, of which around 15% are seen a single time; 7.6% belongs to the top ten. Sequences were derived from PBMCs from blood, sampled approximately 15 days before vaccination. Receptors originate from a man in his forties or fifties who received an inactivated influenza vaccine. CDR3s include the opening cysteine and the closing phenylalanine or tryptophan. The D gene is left open where the match is weak. Size is stated for part of the rows, as once, few or many counts, or as a class when the clone is expanded.

d_gene,abundance,v_gene,j_gene,CDR3nt,CDR3aa
TRBD1,-,TRBV20-1,TRBJ2-6,TGCAGTGCGCCGGGACAGGGGGCTTCTGGGGCCAACGTCCTGACTTTC,CSAPGQGASGANVLTF
-,many,TRBV5-6,TRBJ1-4,TGTGCCAGCAGGTCGCGGGCAAAACTGTTTTTT,CASRSRAKLFF
TRBD1,-,TRBV27,TRBJ2-5,TGTGCCAGCAGTCCCGGACAGGTACAGAAAGAGACCCAGTACTTC,CASSPGQVQKETQYF
TRBD2,-,TRBV20-1,TRBJ2-3,TGCAGTGCTAGAGAAGGCAGCGGGGGGCCAGATACGCAGTATTTT,CSAREGSGGPDTQYF
TRBD2,-,TRBV25-1,TRBJ2-5,TGTGCCAGCAGTGAACGCCCAGGGACCGGGACTAGCGGGGGGGCCTTGGAGACCCAGTACTTC,CASSERPGTGTSGGALETQYF
-,few,TRBV5-5,TRBJ2-3,TGTGCCAGCAGCTTGGCCCCCCCAAACACAGATACGCAGTATTTT,CASSLAPPNTDTQYF
TRBD1,-,TRBV20-1,TRBJ2-7,TGCAGTGCTCGGACGATCCGGGACAGGGGCCGCGGGGAGCAGTACTTC,CSARTIRDRGRGEQYF
-,-,TRBV11-3,TRBJ2-7,TGTGCCAGCAGCCCGGGCACCAACGAGCAGTACTTC,CASSPGTNEQYF
TRBD1,few,TRBV20-1,TRBJ2-7,TGCAGTGCTCGCCCCCGACAGGGGGTTACCTACGAGCAGTACTTC,CSARPRQGVTYEQYF
-,few,TRBV15,TRBJ2-6,TGTGCCACCAGCACCAGACGGCGTATTGGGGCCAACGTCCTGACTTTC,CATSTRRRIGANVLTF
-,-,TRBV21-1,TRBJ1-5,TGTGCCAGCAGCAAAGGGATAGGGACAGGCAATCAGCCCCAGCATTTT,CASSKGIGTGNQPQHF
TRBD2,-,TRBV19,TRBJ2-7,TGTGCCAGTAGTCCATCGTCGGGGGGGTACTCCTACGAGCAGTACTTC,CASSPSSGGYSYEQYF
TRBD2,-,TRBV2,TRBJ2-4,TGTGCCAGCAAGGGACTAGCGGGATTACCAGCCAAAAACATTCAGTACTTC,CASKGLAGLPAKNIQYF
TRBD1,few,TRBV20-1,TRBJ2-5,TGCAGTGCGGGGAAGGGACAGCAAGAGACCCAGTACTTC,CSAGKGQQETQYF
-,-,TRBV7-2,TRBJ1-4,TGTGCCAGCAGCCCATTCGGGGGGCGAGCTAATGAAAAACTGTTTTTT,CASSPFGGRANEKLFF
TRBD1,-,TRBV6-1,TRBJ1-2,TGTGCCAGCAGGCCGACAGGGGGTCCAACTTACTATGGCTACACCTTC,CASRPTGGPTYYGYTF
-,few,TRBV7-8,TRBJ2-7,TGTGCCAGCAGCTTTCAAAGCGGATACGAGCAGTACTTC,CASSFQSGYEQYF
-,-,TRBV14,TRBJ2-2,TGTGCCAGCAGCCAGGTGGCCCCCGGGGAGCTGTTTTTT,CASSQVAPGELFF
TRBD2,-,TRBV10-3,TRBJ2-3,TGTGCCACCGGGACTAGCGGGAGGTCAGATACGCAGTATTTT,CATGTSGRSDTQYF
TRBD1,few,TRBV7-9,TRBJ1-4,TGTGCCAGCAGTATCGACAGGGGACGTGAAAAACTGTTTTTT,CASSIDRGREKLFF
-,many,TRBV5-1,TRBJ2-6,TGCGCCAGCAGCTTTGATGGGGGAAGGGCCAACGTCCTGACTTTC,CASSFDGGRANVLTF
-,-,TRBV14,TRBJ2-3,TGTGCCAGCAGCCCTGCTTCTAGCCATGCCCCCTTTTCCACAGATACGCAGTATTTT,CASSPASSHAPFSTDTQYF
-,-,TRBV18,TRBJ2-1,TGTGCCAGCTCACAGGGGACACAAAATGAGCAGTTCTTC,CASSQGTQNEQFF
TRBD2,-,TRBV20-1,TRBJ2-7,TGCAGTGCTCGGCCTAGCGGGGGCTACGAGCAGTACTTC,CSARPSGGYEQYF
-,many,TRBV4-1,TRBJ1-1,TGCGCCAGCAGCCAAGATCTCGTTAGGAACACTGAAGCTTTCTTT,CASSQDLVRNTEAFF
TRBD1,few,TRBV9,TRBJ2-3,TGTGCCAGCAGCGTAGCTGGGACAGGGGATACGCAGTATTTT,CASSVAGTGDTQYF